In this sample, the clone carrying this T cell receptor (beta chain) turned up a few times. These data come from a study of T cell repertoires in cytomegalovirus infection. The overall study: Public signatures in TCR beta pointed to CMV infection and matching HLA type.

TCRdb re-derived calls from the reads in MiXCR, one entry per CDR3 protein. The table shows about 100,000 distinct CDR3 sequences, with more than 15% occurring only once. The sequence was obtained from a human donor in good health (CMV status not recorded). Some clones in this sample may be carry-over from other donors' samples. The sample taken for sequencing was PBMCs.

In nucleotides, the CDR3 is TGTGCCAGCAGTTTAGCGGCCCCCTACGAGCAGTACTTC. It translates to CASSLAAPYEQYF. The chain recombines TRBV12-3 or TRBV12-4 with TRBJ2-7; no reliable D call. CDR3 length: 13 amino acids. Trimming removed 0 bases from V and 2 bases from J, with 5 bases in between.